One sample yielded the 2 T cell receptor beta chains listed below, sequenced in a study of blood T cells in healthy people across ages. Combining a sample-barcoded 5' primer with a J-beta primer mix, a second PCR ran for roughly 6 to 11 cycles. One entry per CDR3 protein, called by TCRdb with MiXCR from the 5' RACE reads. Of 650,000 to 950,000 distinct CDR3 sequences in the sample, 40% to 50% were seen once. The specimen sequenced was blood. These receptors originate from a man aged 55 to 69 in good health.

This chain uses TRBV5-6 with TRBJ2-4; 8 bases match TRBD1. The J call may be mistaken, given a closer DNA end match to TRBJ2-7. CDR1 is SGHDT and CDR2 is YYEEEE in the germline V gene. The CDR3 is made up of 16 amino acids. The CDR3, as DNA: TGTGCCAGCAGCTTCGTAGCCGGGACAGGTCCGTCCGAGCAGTACTTC. Its translation: CASSFVAGTGPSEQYF.

This clonotype has a handful of counts. The chain employs TRBV9 and TRBJ2-5; D not certain. Germline loops: CDR1 SGDLS, CDR2 YYNGEE. Deletions cut 0 bases from V and 3 bases from J, with 6 bases between. This CDR3 has 13 amino acids. The DNA of the CDR3 is TGTGCCAGCAGCGTAGACACAGAAGAGACCCAGTACTTC. It codes for CASSVDTEETQYF.